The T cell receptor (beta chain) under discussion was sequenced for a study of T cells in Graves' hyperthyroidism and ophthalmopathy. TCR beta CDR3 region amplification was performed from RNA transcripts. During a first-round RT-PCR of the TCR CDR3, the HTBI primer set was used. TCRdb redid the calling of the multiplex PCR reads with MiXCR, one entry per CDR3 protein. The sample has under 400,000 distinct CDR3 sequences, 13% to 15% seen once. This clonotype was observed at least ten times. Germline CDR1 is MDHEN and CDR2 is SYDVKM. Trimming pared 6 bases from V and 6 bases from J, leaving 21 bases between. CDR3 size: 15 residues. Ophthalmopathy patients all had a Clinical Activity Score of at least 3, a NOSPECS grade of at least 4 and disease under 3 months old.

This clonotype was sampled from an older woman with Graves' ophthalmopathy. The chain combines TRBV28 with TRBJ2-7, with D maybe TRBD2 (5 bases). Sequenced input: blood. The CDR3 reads CASRFPRGSPSEQYF. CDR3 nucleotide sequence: TGTGCCAGCAGGTTCCCTCGGGGAAGTCCTAGCGAGCAGTACTTC.